This T cell receptor beta chain appears in the sequencing data of a study of monozygotic twins with inflammatory bowel disease. Findings and caveats of the study: Neither one strong signal nor one clonotype associated with IBD was supported.

This CDR3 is 16 amino acids long. CDR1 LNHDA and CDR2 SQIVND come from the germline V gene (reference sequence). As for this clonotype: Its antigen is unknown.

A total RNA quantity of roughly 3,300 ng went into each TCR library. TCRdb re-called the 5' RACE reads and catalogs CDR3 proteins one per entry, DNA excluded. Its table lists around 230,000 distinct CDR3 sequences. The receptor comes from a human donor with ulcerative colitis or Crohn's disease, or a healthy co-twin of an affected twin (not recorded which). Specimen: blood. V gene TRBV19 combines with J gene TRBJ2-6; TCRdb lists TRBD2, though no DNA is available to test this call. The chain's CDR3 is CASSILPVAGANVLTF.